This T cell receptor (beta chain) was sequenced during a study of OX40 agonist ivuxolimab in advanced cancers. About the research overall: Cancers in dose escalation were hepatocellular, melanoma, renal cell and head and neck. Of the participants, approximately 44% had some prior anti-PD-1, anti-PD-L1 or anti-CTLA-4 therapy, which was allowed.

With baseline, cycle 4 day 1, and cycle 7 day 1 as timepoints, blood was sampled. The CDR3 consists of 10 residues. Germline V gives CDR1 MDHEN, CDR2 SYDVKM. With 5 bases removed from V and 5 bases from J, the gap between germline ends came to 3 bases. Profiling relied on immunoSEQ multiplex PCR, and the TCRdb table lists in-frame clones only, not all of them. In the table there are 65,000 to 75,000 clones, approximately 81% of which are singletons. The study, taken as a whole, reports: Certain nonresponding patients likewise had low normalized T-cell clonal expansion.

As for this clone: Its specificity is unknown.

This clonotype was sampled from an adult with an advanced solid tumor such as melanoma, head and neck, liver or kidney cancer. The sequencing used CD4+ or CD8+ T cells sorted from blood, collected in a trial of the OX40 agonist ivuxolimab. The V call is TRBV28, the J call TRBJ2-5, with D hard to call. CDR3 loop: CASSKETQYF. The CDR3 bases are TGTGCCAGCAGTAAGGAGACCCAGTACTTC. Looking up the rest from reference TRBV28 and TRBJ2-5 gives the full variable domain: DVKVTQSSRYLVKRTGEKVFLECVQDMDHENMFWYRQDPGLGLRLIYFSYDVKMKEKGDIPEGYSVSREKKERFSLILESASTNQTSMYLCASSKETQYFGPGTRLLVL.